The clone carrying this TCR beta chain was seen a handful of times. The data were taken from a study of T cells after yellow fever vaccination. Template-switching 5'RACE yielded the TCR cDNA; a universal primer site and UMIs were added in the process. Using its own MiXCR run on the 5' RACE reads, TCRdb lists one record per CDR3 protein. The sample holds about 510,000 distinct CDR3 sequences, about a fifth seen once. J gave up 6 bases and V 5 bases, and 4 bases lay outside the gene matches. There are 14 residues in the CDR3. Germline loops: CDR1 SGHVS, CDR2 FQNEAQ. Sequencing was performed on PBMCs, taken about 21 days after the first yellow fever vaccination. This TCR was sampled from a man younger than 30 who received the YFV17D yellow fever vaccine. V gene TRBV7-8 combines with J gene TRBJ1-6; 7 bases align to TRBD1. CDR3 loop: CASSAGQSNSPLHF. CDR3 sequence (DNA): TGTGCCAGCAGCGCGGGACAGTCTAATTCACCCCTCCACTTT.